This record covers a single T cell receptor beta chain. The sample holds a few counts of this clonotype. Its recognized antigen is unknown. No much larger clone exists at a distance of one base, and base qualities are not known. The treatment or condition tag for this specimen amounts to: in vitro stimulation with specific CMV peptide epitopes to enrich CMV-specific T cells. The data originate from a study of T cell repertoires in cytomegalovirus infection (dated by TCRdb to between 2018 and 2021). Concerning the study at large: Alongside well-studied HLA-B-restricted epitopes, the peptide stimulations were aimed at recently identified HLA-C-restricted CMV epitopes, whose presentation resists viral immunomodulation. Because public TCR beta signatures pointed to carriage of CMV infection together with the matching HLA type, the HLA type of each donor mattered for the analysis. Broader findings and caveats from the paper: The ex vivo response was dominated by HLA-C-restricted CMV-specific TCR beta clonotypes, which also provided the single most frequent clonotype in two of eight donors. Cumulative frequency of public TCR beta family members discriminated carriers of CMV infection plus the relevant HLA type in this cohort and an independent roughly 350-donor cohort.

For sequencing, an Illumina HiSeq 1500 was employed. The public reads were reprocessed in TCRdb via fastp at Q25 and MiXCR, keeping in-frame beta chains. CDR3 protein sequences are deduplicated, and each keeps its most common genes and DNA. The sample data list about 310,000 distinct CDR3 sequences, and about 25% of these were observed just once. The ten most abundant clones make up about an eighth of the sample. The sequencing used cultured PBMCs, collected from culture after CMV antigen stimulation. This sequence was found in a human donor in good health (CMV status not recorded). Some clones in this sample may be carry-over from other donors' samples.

The nucleotides read TGTGCCAGTCGCGGAGCTCGTGACACCGGGGAGCTGTTTTTT. This codes for CASRGARDTGELFF. The receptor chain draws on TRBV2 and TRBJ2-2, with the identity of the D gene unclear. Reading the germline V gene gives CDR1 SNHLY and CDR2 FYNNEI. Deletion took 9 bases off V and 3 bases off J, with a span of 14 bases between the germline ends. The CDR3, cysteine through phenylalanine, is 14 amino acids long. Only the CDR3 region is kept as DNA, spanning 42 bases read in frame from base 1.